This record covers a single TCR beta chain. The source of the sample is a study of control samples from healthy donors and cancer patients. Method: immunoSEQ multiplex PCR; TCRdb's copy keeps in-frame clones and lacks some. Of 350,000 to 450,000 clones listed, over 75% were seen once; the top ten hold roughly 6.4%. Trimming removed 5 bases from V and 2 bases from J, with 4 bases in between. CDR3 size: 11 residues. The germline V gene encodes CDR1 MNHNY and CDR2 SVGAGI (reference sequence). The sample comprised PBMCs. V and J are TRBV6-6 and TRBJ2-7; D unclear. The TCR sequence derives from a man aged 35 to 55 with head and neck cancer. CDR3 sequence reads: CASSLTYEQYF. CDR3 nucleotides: TGTGCCAGCAGTCTCACCTACGAGCAGTACTTC.